This TCR beta chain emerged from a study of T cell clonality in common variable immunodeficiency. At least ten counts were recorded for this clone. Coverage ceases 3 residues before the CDR3 finishes, and the germline J gene fills in the end. From germline, CDR1 is DFQATT and CDR2 SNEGSKA (reference sequence). V dropped 5 bases and J dropped 9 bases, with 14 bases sitting between them. The CDR3 consists of 12 residues. Some clones are missing from TCRdb's copy, which holds only in-frame ones; the method was immunoSEQ multiplex PCR. The data list 30,000 to 40,000 clones, none observed once; approximately 3.6% falls to the top ten.

Sample: peripheral blood mononuclear cells. V usage is TRBV20-1 and J usage is TRBJ2-1, with D perhaps matching TRBD2 (6 bases). This sequence was found in a person between 18 and 75 years old in good health. CDR3 DNA, as far as it was read: TGCAGTGCTCCCTTCCGGGGGATTGAG. It yields the protein CSAPFRGIE. The CDR3 as a whole reads CSAPFRGIEQFF.